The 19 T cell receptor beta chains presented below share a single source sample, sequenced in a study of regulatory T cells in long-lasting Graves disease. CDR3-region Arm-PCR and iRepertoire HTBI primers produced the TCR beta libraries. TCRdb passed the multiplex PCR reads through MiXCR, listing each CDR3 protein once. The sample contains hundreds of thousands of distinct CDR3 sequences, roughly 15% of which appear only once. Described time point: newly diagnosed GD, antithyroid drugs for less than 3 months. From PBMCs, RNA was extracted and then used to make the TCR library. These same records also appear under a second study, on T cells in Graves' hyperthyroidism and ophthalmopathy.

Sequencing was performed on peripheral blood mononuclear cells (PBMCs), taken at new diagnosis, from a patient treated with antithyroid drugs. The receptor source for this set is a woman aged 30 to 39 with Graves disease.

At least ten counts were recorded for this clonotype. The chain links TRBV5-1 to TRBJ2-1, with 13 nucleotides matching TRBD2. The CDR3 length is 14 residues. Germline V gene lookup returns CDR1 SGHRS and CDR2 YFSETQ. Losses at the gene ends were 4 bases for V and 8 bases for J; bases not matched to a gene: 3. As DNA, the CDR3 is TGCGCCAGCAGCCAACTAGCGGGAGGGGATGAGCAGTTCTTC. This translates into CASSQLAGGDEQFF.

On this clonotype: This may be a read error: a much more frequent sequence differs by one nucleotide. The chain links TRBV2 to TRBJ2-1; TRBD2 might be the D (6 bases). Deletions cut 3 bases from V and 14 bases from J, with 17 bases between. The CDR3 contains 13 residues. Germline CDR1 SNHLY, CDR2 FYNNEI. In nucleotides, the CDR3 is TGTGCCAGCAGTGAGGTAGCGGACCGAGAAAAGTTCTTC. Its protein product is CASSEVADREKFF.

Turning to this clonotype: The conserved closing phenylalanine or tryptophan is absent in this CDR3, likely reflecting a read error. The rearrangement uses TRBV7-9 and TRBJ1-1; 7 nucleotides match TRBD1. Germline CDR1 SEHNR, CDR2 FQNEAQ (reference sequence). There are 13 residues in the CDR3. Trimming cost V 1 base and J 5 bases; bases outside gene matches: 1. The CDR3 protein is CASSLGTGTEAFS. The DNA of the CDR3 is TGTGCCAGCAGCTTAGGGACAGGTACTGAAGCTTTCTCT.

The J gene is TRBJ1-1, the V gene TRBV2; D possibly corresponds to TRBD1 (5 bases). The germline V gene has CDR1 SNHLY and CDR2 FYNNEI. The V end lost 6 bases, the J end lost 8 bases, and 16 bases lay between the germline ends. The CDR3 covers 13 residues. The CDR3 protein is CASRGVRASEAFF. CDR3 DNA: TGTGCCAGCAGGGGGGTCAGGGCATCCGAAGCTTTCTTT.

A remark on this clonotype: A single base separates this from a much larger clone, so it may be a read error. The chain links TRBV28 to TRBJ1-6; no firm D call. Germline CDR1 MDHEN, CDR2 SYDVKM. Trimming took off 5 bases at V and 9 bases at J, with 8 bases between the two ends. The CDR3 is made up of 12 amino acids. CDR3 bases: TGTGCCAGCAGTGTACGTCGTTCACCCCTCCACTTT. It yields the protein CASSVRRSPLHF.

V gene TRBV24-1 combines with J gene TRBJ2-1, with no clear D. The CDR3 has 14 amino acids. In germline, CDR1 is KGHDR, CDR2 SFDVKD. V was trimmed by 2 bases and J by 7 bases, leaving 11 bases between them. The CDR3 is CATSDSFRSNEQFF. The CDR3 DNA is TGTGCCACCAGTGATTCTTTTCGGAGTAATGAGCAGTTCTTC.

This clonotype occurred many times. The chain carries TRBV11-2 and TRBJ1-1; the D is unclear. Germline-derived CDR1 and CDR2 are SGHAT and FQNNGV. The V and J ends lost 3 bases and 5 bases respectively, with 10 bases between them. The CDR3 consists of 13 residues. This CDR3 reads CASSLGRETEAFF. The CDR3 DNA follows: TGTGCCAGCAGCTTGGGTAGGGAGACTGAAGCTTTCTTT.

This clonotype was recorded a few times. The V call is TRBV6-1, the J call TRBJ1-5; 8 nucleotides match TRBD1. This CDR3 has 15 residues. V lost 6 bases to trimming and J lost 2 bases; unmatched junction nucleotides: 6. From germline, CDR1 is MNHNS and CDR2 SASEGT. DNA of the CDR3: TGTGCCAGCAGACAGGGGGGACGGGGCAATCAGCCCCAGCATTTT. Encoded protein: CASRQGGRGNQPQHF.

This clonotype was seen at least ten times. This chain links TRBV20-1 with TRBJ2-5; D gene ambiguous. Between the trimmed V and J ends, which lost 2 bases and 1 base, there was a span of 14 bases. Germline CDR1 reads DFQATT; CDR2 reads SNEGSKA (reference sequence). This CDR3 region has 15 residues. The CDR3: CSARHWQFLQETQYF. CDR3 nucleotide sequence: TGCAGTGCTAGACATTGGCAGTTCCTCCAAGAGACCCAGTACTTC.

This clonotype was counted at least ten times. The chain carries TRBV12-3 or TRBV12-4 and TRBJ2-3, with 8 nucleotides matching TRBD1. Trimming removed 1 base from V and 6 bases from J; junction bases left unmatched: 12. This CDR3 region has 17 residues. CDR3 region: CASSLGTGTAITDTQYF. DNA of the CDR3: TGTGCCAGCAGTTTAGGGACAGGGACAGCGATTACGGATACGCAGTATTTT.

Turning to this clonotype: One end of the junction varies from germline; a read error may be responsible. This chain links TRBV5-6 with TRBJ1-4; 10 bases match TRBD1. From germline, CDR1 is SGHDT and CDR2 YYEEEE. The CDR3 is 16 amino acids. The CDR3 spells CASSSRDRGPYEKLVF. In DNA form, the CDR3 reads TGTGCCAGCAGCTCCCGGGACAGGGGACCCTATGAAAAACTGGTTTTT.

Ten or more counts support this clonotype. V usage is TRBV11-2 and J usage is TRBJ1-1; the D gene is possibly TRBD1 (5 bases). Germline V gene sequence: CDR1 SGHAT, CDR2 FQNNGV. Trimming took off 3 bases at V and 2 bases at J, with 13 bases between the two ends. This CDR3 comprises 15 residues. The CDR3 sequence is CASSFGASENTEAFF. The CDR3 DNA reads TGTGCCAGCAGCTTTGGGGCGAGCGAAAACACTGAAGCTTTCTTT. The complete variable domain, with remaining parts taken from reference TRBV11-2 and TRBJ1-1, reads EAGVAQSPRYKIIEKRQSVAFWCNPISGHATLYWYQQILGQGPKLLIQFQNNGVVDDSQLPKDRFSAERLKGVDSTLKIQPAKLEDSAVYLCASSFGASENTEAFFGQGTRLTVV.

CDR3 amino acids: CATSKASYEQYF. The CDR3 DNA sequence: TGTGCCACCAGCAAGGCATCCTACGAGCAGTACTTC. The chain couples TRBV15 to TRBJ2-7; no reliable D call. The CDR3 has 12 amino acids. Germline CDR1 and CDR2: LNHNV and YYDKDF (reference sequence). The V end lost 4 bases, the J end lost 1 base, and 5 bases lay between the germline ends.

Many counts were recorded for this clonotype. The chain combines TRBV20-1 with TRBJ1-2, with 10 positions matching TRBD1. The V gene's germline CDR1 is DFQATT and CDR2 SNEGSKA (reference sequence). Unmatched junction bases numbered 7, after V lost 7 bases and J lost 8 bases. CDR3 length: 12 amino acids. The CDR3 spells CSVSGTGVGYTF. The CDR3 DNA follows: TGCAGTGTATCCGGGACAGGGGTGGGCTACACCTTC.

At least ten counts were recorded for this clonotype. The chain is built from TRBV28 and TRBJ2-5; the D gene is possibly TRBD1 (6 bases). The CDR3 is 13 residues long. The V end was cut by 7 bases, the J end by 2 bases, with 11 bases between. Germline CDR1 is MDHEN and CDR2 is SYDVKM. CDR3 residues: CASTDRKQETQYF. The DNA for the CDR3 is TGTGCCAGCACTGACAGGAAACAAGAGACCCAGTACTTC. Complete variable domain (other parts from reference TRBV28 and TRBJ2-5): DVKVTQSSRYLVKRTGEKVFLECVQDMDHENMFWYRQDPGLGLRLIYFSYDVKMKEKGDIPEGYSVSREKKERFSLILESASTNQTSMYLCASTDRKQETQYFGPGTRLLVL.

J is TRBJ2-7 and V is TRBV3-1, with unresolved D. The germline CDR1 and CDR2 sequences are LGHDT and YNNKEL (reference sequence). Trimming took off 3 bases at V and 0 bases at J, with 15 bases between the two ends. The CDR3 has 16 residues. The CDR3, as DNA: TGTGCCAGCAGCCACAATCGAGCCTCGAGCTCCTACGAGCAGTACTTC. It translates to CASSHNRASSSYEQYF.

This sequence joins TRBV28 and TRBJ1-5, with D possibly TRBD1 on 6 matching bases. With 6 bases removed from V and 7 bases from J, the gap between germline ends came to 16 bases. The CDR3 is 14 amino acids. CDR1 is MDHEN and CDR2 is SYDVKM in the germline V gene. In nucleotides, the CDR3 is TGTGCCAGCAGCTCCCAGGGGTTTGGGCAGCCCCAGCATTTT. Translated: CASSSQGFGQPQHF. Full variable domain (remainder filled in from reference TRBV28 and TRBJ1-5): DVKVTQSSRYLVKRTGEKVFLECVQDMDHENMFWYRQDPGLGLRLIYFSYDVKMKEKGDIPEGYSVSREKKERFSLILESASTNQTSMYLCASSSQGFGQPQHFGDGTRLSIL.

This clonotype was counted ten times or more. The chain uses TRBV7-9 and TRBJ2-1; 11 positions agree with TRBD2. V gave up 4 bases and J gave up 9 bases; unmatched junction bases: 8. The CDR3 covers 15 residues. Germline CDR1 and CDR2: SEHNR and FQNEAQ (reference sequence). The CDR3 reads CASSSKTSGSAEQFF. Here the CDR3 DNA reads TGTGCCAGCAGCTCTAAAACTAGCGGGAGTGCTGAGCAGTTCTTC.

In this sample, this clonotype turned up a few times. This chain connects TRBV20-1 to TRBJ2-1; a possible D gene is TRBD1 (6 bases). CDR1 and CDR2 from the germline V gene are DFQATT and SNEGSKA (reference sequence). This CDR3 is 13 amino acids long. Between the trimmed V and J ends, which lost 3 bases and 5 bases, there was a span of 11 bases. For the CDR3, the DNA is TGCAGTGCTAGTGGGGGCGGAAACAATGAGCAGTTCTTC. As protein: CSASGGGNNEQFF.